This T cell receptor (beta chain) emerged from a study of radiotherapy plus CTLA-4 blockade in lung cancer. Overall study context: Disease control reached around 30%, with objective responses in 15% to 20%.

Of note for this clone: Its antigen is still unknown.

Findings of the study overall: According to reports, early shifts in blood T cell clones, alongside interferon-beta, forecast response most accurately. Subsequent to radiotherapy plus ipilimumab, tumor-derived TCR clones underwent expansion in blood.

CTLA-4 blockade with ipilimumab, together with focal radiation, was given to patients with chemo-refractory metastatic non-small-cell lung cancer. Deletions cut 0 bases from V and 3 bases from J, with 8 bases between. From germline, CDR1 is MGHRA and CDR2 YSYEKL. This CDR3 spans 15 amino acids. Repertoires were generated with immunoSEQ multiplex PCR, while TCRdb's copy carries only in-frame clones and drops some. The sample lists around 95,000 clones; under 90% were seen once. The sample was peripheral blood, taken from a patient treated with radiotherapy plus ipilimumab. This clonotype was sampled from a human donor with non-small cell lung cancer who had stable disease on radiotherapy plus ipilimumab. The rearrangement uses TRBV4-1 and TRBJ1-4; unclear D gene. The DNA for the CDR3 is TGCGCCAGCAGCCAAGAGGGTTCGGCTAATGAAAAACTGTTTTTT. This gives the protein CASSQEGSANEKLFF.